This TCR beta chain was sequenced in a study of blood T cell repertoires in COVID-19. Whole-study context: COVID-19 samples from acute and convalescent phases originated in the United States, Italy and Spain. Nucleic acid was either cDNA or gDNA, and it came from T cells, B-cell-depleted T cells, or PBMCs.

Authors' analysis steps: Amplification of reference gene primers was used by the study to estimate nucleated cell counts. Here immunoSEQ multiplex PCR was the method, and the copy in TCRdb shows in-frame clones only, minus some. V and J calls and clone size are those listed in that table; D and trimming were worked out from the DNA. The sample has roughly 95,000 clones, roughly 80% seen once. This TCR was sampled from a human donor in a cohort sampled during active COVID-19. Specimen: peripheral blood.

For the CDR3, the DNA is TGTGCCAGCAGCACGCAAAGGGGTGCCTCTGGGGCCAACGTCCTGACTTTC. This encodes CASSTQRGASGANVLTF. This chain joins TRBV7-8 and TRBJ2-6; D is perhaps TRBD1 (5 bases). The V end was cut by 5 bases, the J end by 0 bases, with 14 bases between. The CDR3 extends over 17 amino acids. Germline assignment: CDR1 SGHVS and CDR2 FQNEAQ. Full variable domain (remainder filled in from reference TRBV7-8 and TRBJ2-6): GAGVSQSPRYKVAKRGQDVALRCDPISGHVSLFWYQQALGQGPEFLTYFQNEAQLDKSGLPSDRFFAERPEGSVSTLKIQRTQQEDSAVYLCASSTQRGASGANVLTFGAGSRLTVL.